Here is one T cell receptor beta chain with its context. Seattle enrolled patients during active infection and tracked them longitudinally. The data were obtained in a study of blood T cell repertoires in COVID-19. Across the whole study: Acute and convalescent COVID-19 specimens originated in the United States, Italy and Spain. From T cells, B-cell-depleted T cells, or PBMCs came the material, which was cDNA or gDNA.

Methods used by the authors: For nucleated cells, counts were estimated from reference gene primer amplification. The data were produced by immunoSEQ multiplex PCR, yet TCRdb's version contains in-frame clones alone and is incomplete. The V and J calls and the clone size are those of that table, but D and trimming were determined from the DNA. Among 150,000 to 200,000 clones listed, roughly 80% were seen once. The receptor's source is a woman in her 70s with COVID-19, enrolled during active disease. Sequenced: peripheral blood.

The CDR3 DNA sequence: TGCGCCAGCAGCTTGGTGGTCGCAGGGGGGACCGGGGAGCTGTTTTTT. As protein: CASSLVVAGGTGELFF. V and J are TRBV5-1 and TRBJ2-2; perhaps TRBD1 as D (7 bases). This CDR3 spans 16 amino acids. Trimming stripped 0 bases from V and 5 bases from J, with 14 bases between. Looked up from germline, CDR1 is SGHRS and CDR2 is YFSETQ.